Below are 28 T cell receptor beta chains sequenced from a single sample in a study of OX40 agonist ivuxolimab in advanced cancers. Produced via immunoSEQ multiplex PCR; TCRdb's table is partial and in-frame only. The table shows 70,000 to 80,000 clones, with 87% occurring only once. The source was CD4+ or CD8+ T cells sorted from blood, collected in a trial of the OX40 agonist ivuxolimab. Receptor source: an adult with an advanced solid tumor such as melanoma, head and neck, liver or kidney cancer.

The table lists this clone with a few counts. The V gene is TRBV5-1, the J gene TRBJ2-1, with TRBD2 matching 11 bases. Looked up from germline, CDR1 is SGHRS and CDR2 is YFSETQ. The CDR3 is 15 amino acids. Trimming at V came to 2 bases and at J to 7 bases, leaving 5 bases not matched to a gene. The CDR3 loop is CASSFTSGSVNEQFF. CDR3 sequence (DNA): TGCGCCAGCAGCTTTACTAGCGGGAGCGTTAATGAGCAGTTCTTC.

This chain joins TRBV2 and TRBJ1-5; 10 nucleotides agree with TRBD1. The junction had 8 bases not matched to a gene; V was cut back by 9 bases and J by 6 bases. The CDR3 contains 14 residues. Germline loops: CDR1 SNHLY, CDR2 FYNNEI. This chain's CDR3 is CASRDRGEGQPQHF. The CDR3 DNA sequence: TGTGCCAGTAGGGACAGGGGAGAAGGTCAGCCCCAGCATTTT.

The genes are TRBV6-6 and TRBJ1-5; D remains unclear. CDR3 size: 14 residues. With 5 bases removed from V and 1 base from J, the gap between germline ends came to 9 bases. CDR1 is MNHNY and CDR2 is SVGAGI in the germline V gene (reference sequence). CDR3 sequence: CASSPGRSNQPQHF. CDR3 nucleotides: TGTGCCAGCAGTCCGGGAAGGAGCAATCAGCCCCAGCATTTT.

This clone was seen just once. The chain combines TRBV6-1 with TRBJ2-3; a possible D gene is TRBD1 (7 bases). CDR1 and CDR2 (germline): MNHNS, SASEGT. With 4 bases removed from V and 11 bases from J, the gap between germline ends came to 13 bases. The CDR3 extends over 12 amino acids. The CDR3 loop is CASSGRGLKQYF. As DNA, the CDR3 is TGTGCCAGCAGTGGGAGGGGGCTTAAGCAGTATTTT.

The V gene is TRBV6-1, the J gene TRBJ1-1, with TRBD1 identical over 7 bases. Trimming removed 9 bases from V and 4 bases from J; junction bases left unmatched: 8. CDR3 length equals 13 residues. Germline values: CDR1 MNHNS, CDR2 SASEGT. CDR3 nucleotide sequence: TGTGCCAGTACAACAGGGGAGGGCACTGAAGCTTTCTTT. It specifies CASTTGEGTEAFF.

This chain connects TRBV4-1 to TRBJ2-2; 11 bases map to TRBD1. V gave up 5 bases and J gave up 7 bases; unmatched junction bases: 12. Germline V CDR1 and CDR2: MGHRA, YSYEKL. This CDR3 has 17 amino acids. The CDR3 DNA reads as TGCGCCAGCAGCTACGGACAGGGGGCGCGTTTTGGCGGGGAGCTGTTTTTT. This sequence encodes CASSYGQGARFGGELFF.

The V and J genes are TRBV11-3 and TRBJ1-1, with D perhaps matching TRBD1 (6 bases). CDR3 length equals 13 residues. V shed 5 bases and J shed 4 bases, with 11 bases lying between them. Germline loops: CDR1 SGHNT, CDR2 YENEEA. CDR3 in DNA: TGTGCCAGCAGCACAGGGTGGGGCACTGAAGCTTTCTTT. As protein: CASSTGWGTEAFF.

This chain connects TRBV6-1 to TRBJ2-7; D tentatively fits TRBD1 or TRBD2 (5 bases each). This CDR3 comprises 16 residues. V was clipped by 3 bases and J by 0 bases, with 15 bases between them. CDR1 and CDR2 from the germline V gene are MNHNS and SASEGT. The CDR3 sequence: CASSDWGGRASYEQYF. CDR3 in DNA: TGTGCCAGCAGTGACTGGGGCGGGCGGGCCTCCTACGAGCAGTACTTC.

J is TRBJ2-7 and V is TRBV11-2; a weak D match, TRBD1 (6 bases). V was pared by 5 bases and J by 3 bases, with 17 bases between. Germline V gives CDR1 SGHAT, CDR2 FQNNGV. The CDR3 loop spans 15 amino acids. The CDR3 nucleotides are TGTGCCAGCAGCCCCTCCGGGACACAAATCTACGAGCAGTACTTC. Its protein is CASSPSGTQIYEQYF.

The rearrangement uses TRBV15 and TRBJ1-2; weak D call: TRBD1 (5 bases). This CDR3 has 13 residues. Germline assignment: CDR1 LNHNV and CDR2 YYDKDF (reference sequence). The V and J ends lost 1 base and 4 bases respectively, with 7 bases between them. The CDR3 DNA reads as TGTGCCACCAGCAGAGCGGGGGTCTATGGCTACACCTTC. Translated: CATSRAGVYGYTF.

The V call is TRBV18, the J call TRBJ2-6, with a weak D call TRBD1 (6 bases). From germline, CDR1 is KGHSH and CDR2 LQKENI. With 0 bases removed from V and 0 bases from J, the gap between germline ends came to 9 bases. The length of the CDR3 is 17 residues. In DNA form, the CDR3 reads TGTGCCAGCTCACCACCGAGGGGGAACTCTGGGGCCAACGTCCTGACTTTC. Translation gives CASSPPRGNSGANVLTF.

This sequence joins TRBV7-9 and TRBJ1-2; D is unresolved. The CDR3 contains 15 residues. V lost 0 bases, J lost 0 bases, and 8 bases lay in between. Germline assignment: CDR1 SEHNR and CDR2 FQNEAQ (reference sequence). CDR3 nucleotide sequence: TGTGCCAGCAGCTTAGCTCCGGACCCTAACTATGGCTACACCTTC. Protein product: CASSLAPDPNYGYTF.

The V call is TRBV7-9, the J call TRBJ1-4; unclear D gene. The CDR3 contains 14 residues. From germline, CDR1 is SEHNR and CDR2 FQNEAQ (reference sequence). Trimming took 5 bases from V and 6 from J, leaving 13 bases between them. This CDR3 is CASSTDDGHEKLFF. The CDR3 DNA sequence: TGTGCCAGCAGCACCGATGATGGGCATGAAAAACTGTTTTTT.

The J gene is TRBJ2-5, the V gene TRBV6-1, with TRBD2 matching 13 bases. V shed 6 bases and J 5 bases; nucleotides not matched to a gene: 6. This CDR3 spans 15 amino acids. Germline V CDR1 and CDR2: MNHNS, SASEGT. CDR3 coding DNA: TGTGCCAGCAGCGAGACTAGCGGGGGGTGGGAGACCCAGTACTTC. This sequence encodes CASSETSGGWETQYF.

The chain is built from TRBV30 and TRBJ2-1; 7 positions agree with TRBD1. The CDR3 is made up of 14 amino acids. The V gene's germline CDR1 is GTSNPN and CDR2 SVGIG (reference sequence). The ends lost 3 bases at V and 6 bases at J; junction bases unmatched: 8. As DNA, the CDR3 is TGTGCCTGGAGGGGGTATGACAGGGTCAATGAGCAGTTCTTC. Encoded protein: CAWRGYDRVNEQFF.

The chain has TRBV5-1 and TRBJ2-7; D perhaps matches TRBD2 (5 bases). Trimming removed 0 bases at V and 5 bases at J, with 12 bases between. There are 14 residues in the CDR3. CDR1 is SGHRS and CDR2 is YFSETQ in the germline V gene. CDR3: CASSLGLLGDEQYF. The CDR3 DNA sequence: TGCGCCAGCAGCTTGGGACTCCTCGGGGACGAGCAGTACTTC. Supplemented by reference TRBV5-1 and TRBJ2-7, the full variable domain reads KAGVTQTPRYLIKTRGQQVTLSCSPISGHRSVSWYQQTPGQGLQFLFEYFSETQRNKGNFPGRFSGRQFSNSRSEMNVSTLELGDSALYLCASSLGLLGDEQYFGPGTRLTVT.

The sample holds one count of this clone. The chain has TRBV5-1 and TRBJ1-1; D may be TRBD1 (6 bases). The CDR3 spans 15 residues. Looked up from germline, CDR1 is SGHRS and CDR2 is YFSETQ. V was clipped by 6 bases and J by 1 base, with 16 bases between them. For the CDR3, the DNA is TGCGCCAGCAACTTATATACAGGGCGGAACACTGAAGCTTTCTTT. It yields the protein CASNLYTGRNTEAFF.

This chain links TRBV19 with TRBJ2-1; 9 bases fit TRBD2. Trimming at V came to 3 bases and at J to 8 bases, leaving 11 bases not matched to a gene. Germline V gene data show CDR1 as LNHDA and CDR2 as SQIVND (reference sequence). The CDR3 totals 16 residues. The CDR3 loop reads CASSMGTSRRGYEQFF. CDR3 sequence (DNA): TGTGCCAGTAGTATGGGGACTAGCCGGAGGGGGTATGAGCAGTTCTTC.

This chain uses TRBV27 with TRBJ2-7; TRBD1 matches 8 bases. Germline CDR1 is MNHEY and CDR2 is SMNVEV (reference sequence). The ends lost 7 bases at V and 5 bases at J; junction bases unmatched: 13. The CDR3 has 15 residues. Written as DNA, the CDR3 is TGTGCCAGCACGCTACGGTGGACAGGGTTCAACGAGCAGTACTTC. Amino acids: CASTLRWTGFNEQYF.

V is TRBV7-8 and J is TRBJ2-5; D is undetermined. This CDR3 contains 16 residues. Germline CDR1 is SGHVS and CDR2 is FQNEAQ. The V and J ends lost 2 bases and 3 bases respectively, with 16 bases between them. CDR3 loop: CASSLPHSPSKETQYF. The CDR3 DNA sequence: TGTGCCAGCAGCTTACCCCACTCTCCCTCAAAAGAGACCCAGTACTTC.

This chain joins TRBV4-2 and TRBJ2-7; no reliable D call. Germline values: CDR1 LGHNA, CDR2 YNFKEQ. Deletions cut 3 bases from V and 3 bases from J, with 6 bases between. The CDR3 covers 12 residues. The CDR3 sequence: CASSQVDYEQYF. The CDR3 nucleotides are TGTGCCAGCAGCCAGGTAGACTACGAGCAGTACTTC.

The V gene is TRBV10-2, the J gene TRBJ2-5, with D uncertain. The germline V gene encodes CDR1 WSHSY and CDR2 SAAADI. Trimming stripped 0 bases from V and 8 bases from J, with 13 bases between. There are 14 residues in the CDR3. The CDR3, as DNA: TGCGCCAGCAGTGAGTCGCGGCGCCTCGGCACCCAGTACTTC. Translating gives CASSESRRLGTQYF.

This rearrangement joins TRBV27 to TRBJ2-7, with D tentatively TRBD1 (6 bases). V lost 6 bases and J lost 2, with 23 bases in between. The CDR3 sequence is 17 residues long. Germline CDR1 and CDR2: MNHEY and SMNVEV (reference sequence). CDR3 sequence reads: CASSPLRSPGATYEQYF. CDR3 in DNA: TGTGCCAGCAGCCCACTCAGGTCCCCAGGGGCCACCTACGAGCAGTACTTC.

The chain has TRBV19 and TRBJ1-3; the D is unclear. Germline V gene sequence: CDR1 LNHDA, CDR2 SQIVND (reference sequence). The CDR3 contains 14 residues. V was pared by 3 bases and J by 0 bases, with 6 bases between. CDR3 coding DNA: TGTGCCAGTAGTATGGGAGCCTCTGGAAACACCATATATTTT. This codes for CASSMGASGNTIYF.

The chain combines TRBV13 with TRBJ2-1; 8 bases match TRBD1. V lost 3 bases and J lost 0; bases outside the gene matches: 4. This CDR3 comprises 16 residues. Germline CDR1 PRHDT, CDR2 FYEKMQ (reference sequence). The CDR3: CASSLGQDSSYNEQFF. The CDR3 DNA follows: TGTGCCAGCAGCTTGGGACAGGATAGCTCCTACAATGAGCAGTTCTTC.

CDR3 in DNA: TGTGCCAGCAGTTCGGGGGGCTCGTTGAACACCGGGGAGCTGTTTTTT. Translated, it gives CASSSGGSLNTGELFF. This chain connects TRBV28 to TRBJ2-2, with a tentative D call TRBD2 (7 bases). V lost 4 bases and J 1 base, leaving 13 bases between the germline ends. Germline CDR1 and CDR2: MDHEN and SYDVKM. The CDR3 is 16 residues long.

The chain combines TRBV18 with TRBJ1-1; D remains ambiguous. V lost 4 bases to trimming and J lost 4 bases, with 13 bases between them. Germline lookup yields CDR1 KGHSH and CDR2 LQKENI. The CDR3 is made up of 14 amino acids. CDR3 amino acids: CASSLWTEGTEAFF. In DNA form, the CDR3 reads TGTGCCAGCTCACTTTGGACCGAAGGCACTGAAGCTTTCTTT.

This chain uses TRBV19 with TRBJ2-3, with D uncertain. The germline V and J ends were trimmed by 6 bases and 8 bases, with 9 bases remaining between them. Germline CDR1 reads LNHDA; CDR2 reads SQIVND (reference sequence). The CDR3 runs to 11 residues. The CDR3 region is CASRGVGTQYF. CDR3 sequence (DNA): TGTGCCAGTAGAGGAGTCGGTACGCAGTATTTT.